Given below is one TCR beta chain in context. Its antigen specificity is not known. Per-base qualities were not stored, and no clone one base away is much larger. Measured from the cysteine to the phenylalanine, the CDR3 is 14 residues long. Only CDR3 DNA is held: 42 bases, read in frame from base 1. CDR1 and CDR2 are read off the germline V gene as ENHRY and SYGVKD. Germline trimming amounts to 7 bases on V and 2 bases on J, with 8 as the count of junction bases outside the gene matches. Using the deep immunoSEQ assay, TCR CDR3 regions were amplified from genomic DNA by multiplex PCR. For each cell subset, the extracted genomic DNA was distributed evenly across all wells of several immunoSEQ 96-well plates, and each plate served as one replicate. For sorted subsets, around 200 ng genomic DNA, equal to about 30,000 T cell genomes, was loaded into each replicate PCR. Purified libraries were measured with a Qubit 3.0 fluorometer, size-checked on a Bioanalyzer 2100, and measured again with the KAPA Library Quantification kit. Every immunoSEQ 96-well plate was sequenced on a separate single-read 150-cycle Illumina NextSeq 550 flow cell. The source study handled its data this way. Because the immunoSEQ output included only junctional sequences and no quality scores, the filtering could not be the same as the filtering used for full-length reads. Sequences were annotated with PyIR, a Python wrapper for IgBLAST v1.9, and V/J genes and CDR3 were assigned using IMGT germline references. Reads were removed for weak V/J assignments (E-value above 1e-6), missing CDR3, stop codons, out-of-frame junctions, or ambiguous translated residues. A V3J clonotype was defined by an identical inferred V gene, J gene, and CDR3 amino acid sequence. To compute the percentage overlap between repertoires, the number of shared unique clonotypes was divided by the size of the smaller repertoire. Three approaches were used to assess repertoire richness: RTK rarefaction, the Chao1 estimator, and Recon v2.1 estimates of unobserved clonotypes. Generation probabilities were computed with OLGA for all TCRbeta clonotypes obtained by the gDNA method from several donors. TCRdb re-hosts the immuneACCESS table, in-frame sequences only. Its copies lack some clones; in the studies checked, an unresolved V gene accounts for under half of them, and the cause for the rest is not known. Clonal size and the V and J genes are those of that table, whereas D and trimming came from the DNA. The sample includes 550,000 to 850,000 clones, with about 74% observed a single time. The ten largest clones take up approximately 1.7% of the sample.

This sample is part of a study of shared clonotypes between healthy human individuals (TCRdb year 2020). Concerning the study at large: The cohort included a few men and a couple of women between 18 and 49 years of age. Each donor's leukapheresis produced roughly between about 0.9 and 9.5 billion PBMCs. Libraries were prepared and TCR repertoires were sequenced by different laboratories using diverse techniques, in order to increase sequencing depth and limit assay-specific biases. To estimate repertoire size and how much clonotype sharing occurs between individuals, the study deeply sequenced the blood TCR repertoires of five or six healthy adults. For each donor, three plates each were used for CD4 naive and CD4 memory, two plates were used for CD8 naive, and one plate was used for CD8 memory. General study outcomes and caveats: The small number of donors limited the genetic and exposure-history diversity represented. Compared with non-shared clonotypes, the clonotypes found in all four sorted-subset donors had higher generation probabilities. Naive subsets generally had larger estimated clonotype richness than memory subsets. About 4.5% of naive CD4, around 3.5% of naive CD8, roughly 2.4% of memory CD4, and about 0.4% of memory CD8 clonotypes were shared across a few donors. Sampling was restricted to blood, and TCR repertoires in tissues likely differ from the TCR repertoires found in blood. Pairwise subsampling indicated that sequencing depth was expected to affect the degree of clonotype sharing among donors. Incomplete sequencing was indicated by rarefaction of sorted-subset datasets, despite the large sequencing depth.

Healthy HIV-negative adults with no recently reported acute infections or vaccinations were included as donors. All donors were Caucasian adults living in Nashville, Tennessee, USA. CD4+ T cells were enriched by magnetic negative selection; naive cells were then positively selected on CD45RA, and the negative fraction formed the memory subset. After blood collection by leukapheresis, PBMCs were isolated using Ficoll-Histopaque density gradient centrifugation and then cryopreserved in the vapor phase of liquid nitrogen. Purity and quantity of every magnetically sorted T cell population were checked by analytical flow cytometry. Genomic DNA was isolated from each sorted fraction and quantified by UV absorbance on a Nanodrop 2000c.

The rearranged segments are TRBV10-3 and TRBJ2-7; TRBD2 matches 7 bases in the middle. The clonotype was recovered from a woman between 25 and 40 years old in good health. Sequencing was done on a sample of memory CD4+ T cells sorted from blood. The cell subset or site label on this specimen signifies: CD45RA-negative fraction. Read as DNA, the sequence is TGTGCCATCAAACGGGAGGCGGGAGCCTACGAGCAGTACTTC. Its protein product is CAIKREAGAYEQYF.